These 16 T cell receptor beta chains originate from one sample sequenced in a study of cytomegalovirus exposure and HLA in healthy donors. Amplification used 60 Vbeta primers and 13 Jbeta primers. Libraries were prepared by immunoSEQ multiplex PCR; TCRdb keeps only in-frame clonotypes and omits some of them. The repertoire holds about 86,000 clones, 70% to 85% seen once, with about 8% in the top ten. Sequencing was carried out using PBMCs. These receptors came from a man aged 55 to 70 in good health and CMV-seronegative.

The V call is TRBV14, the J call TRBJ2-2; possible D gene TRBD2, 7 bases. Germline assignment: CDR1 SGHDN and CDR2 FVKESK. The CDR3 has 15 amino acids. V lost 4 bases and J 3 bases, leaving 12 bases between the germline ends. In DNA, the CDR3 is TGTGCCAGCAGCCGGAGAGGGGGGGACACCGGGGAGCTGTTTTTT. Translation: CASSRRGGDTGELFF.

This chain links TRBV25-1 with TRBJ1-4, with D hard to call. The CDR3 totals 14 residues. V was pared by 1 base and J by 4 bases, with 7 bases between. Germline CDR1 MGHDK, CDR2 SYGVNS. The DNA of the CDR3 is TGTGCCAGCAGTGAATCCCGGTATAATGAAAAACTGTTTTTT. It specifies CASSESRYNEKLFF.

This clone came up once. V and J are TRBV9 and TRBJ1-6; D is unresolved. V gave up 0 bases and J gave up 10 bases, with 14 bases separating them. CDR1 is SGDLS and CDR2 is YYNGEE in the germline V gene. The CDR3 contains 15 residues. CDR3 loop: CASSVATAVGSPLHF. DNA of the CDR3: TGTGCCAGCAGCGTAGCAACCGCAGTGGGCTCACCCCTCCACTTT.

V is TRBV7-2 and J is TRBJ2-7; TRBD2 agrees at 10 bases. V lost 6 bases and J lost 5; bases outside the gene matches: 7. The CDR3 spans 14 residues. Germline V gene data show CDR1 as SGHTA and CDR2 as FQGNSA. CDR3 residues: CASSPSGGFDEQYF. The CDR3, as DNA: TGTGCCAGCAGTCCTAGCGGGGGTTTCGACGAGCAGTACTTC.

This clone was counted only a few times. The V call is TRBV5-4, the J call TRBJ2-3; TRBD2 agrees at 9 bases. Trimming removed 3 bases from V and 2 bases from J; junction bases left unmatched: 7. This CDR3 region has 16 residues. Germline assignment: CDR1 SGHNT and CDR2 YYREEE (reference sequence). The CDR3 DNA sequence: TGTGCCAGCAGCTCCGGAGGACTAGCGATCACAGATACGCAGTATTTT. It encodes CASSSGGLAITDTQYF. The whole variable domain, filled in from reference TRBV5-4 and TRBJ2-3, reads ETGVTQSPTHLIKTRGQQVTLRCSSQSGHNTVSWYQQALGQGPQFIFQYYREEENGRGNFPPRFSGLQFPNYSSELNVNALELDDSALYLCASSSGGLAITDTQYFGPGTRLTVL.

The genes are TRBV27 and TRBJ1-6; D perhaps matches TRBD1 (6 bases). The CDR3 consists of 14 residues. CDR1 and CDR2 from the germline V gene are MNHEY and SMNVEV (reference sequence). Trimming removed 4 bases at V and 3 bases at J, with 7 bases between. The CDR3 region is CASSWDNYNSPLHF. CDR3 coding DNA: TGTGCCAGCAGTTGGGACAACTATAATTCACCCCTCCACTTT.

The chain carries TRBV6-4 and TRBJ2-3, with D perhaps matching TRBD2 (7 bases). CDR1 and CDR2 from the germline V gene are MRHNA and SNTAGT. CDR3 length: 14 residues. Trimming removed 6 bases at V and 4 bases at J, with 14 bases between. In nucleotides, the CDR3 is TGTGCCAGCAGCAGTTGGGAGGGGGCAGATACGCAGTATTTT. Its protein is CASSSWEGADTQYF.

This clone has more than one count but fewer than ten. The chain recombines TRBV19 with TRBJ1-4, with D possibly TRBD1 on 5 matching bases. The CDR3 has 16 residues. Germline CDR1 is LNHDA and CDR2 is SQIVND (reference sequence). V lost 2 bases to trimming and J lost 8 bases, with 18 bases between them. Here the CDR3 reads CASSISAGGTGEKLFF. In DNA, the CDR3 is TGTGCCAGTAGTATATCGGCTGGGGGGACGGGAGAAAAACTGTTTTTT.

This sequence joins TRBV28 and TRBJ1-2; no clear D. Trimming removed 10 bases from V and 2 bases from J, with 11 bases in between. Germline V CDR1 and CDR2: MDHEN, SYDVKM. The CDR3 has 12 amino acids. CDR3 coding DNA: TGTGCCACCCAAGGACTCAACTATGGCTACACCTTC. Protein: CATQGLNYGYTF.

This clone came up once. The chain links TRBV5-6 to TRBJ2-7; 9 nucleotides align to TRBD1. Germline loops: CDR1 SGHDT, CDR2 YYEEEE. The V segment lost 4 bases and the J segment 1 base; nucleotides outside the gene matches: 9. The CDR3 consists of 16 residues. The CDR3 reads CASSPDRDRESYEQYF. CDR3 sequence (DNA): TGTGCCAGCAGCCCGGACCGGGACAGGGAATCCTACGAGCAGTACTTC.

The rearrangement uses TRBV2 and TRBJ2-7, with 8 positions matching TRBD1. CDR3 length: 16 amino acids. Germline V lookup: CDR1 SNHLY, CDR2 FYNNEI. V dropped 1 base and J dropped 3; count of bases not matched to a gene: 8. CDR3 in DNA: TGTGCCAGCAGTGAAGGGAGGGGACAGGCTTTCTACGAGCAGTACTTC. It translates to CASSEGRGQAFYEQYF.

The rearrangement links TRBV15 to TRBJ2-7; 11 bases fit TRBD2. This CDR3 comprises 18 residues. V lost 0 bases, J lost 0 bases, and 7 bases stayed unmatched. From germline, CDR1 is LNHNV and CDR2 YYDKDF (reference sequence). This CDR3 reads CATSREWASGGPSYEQYF. The CDR3 DNA follows: TGTGCCACCAGCAGAGAGTGGGCTAGCGGGGGGCCCTCCTACGAGCAGTACTTC.

This clone showed up just a few times. V usage is TRBV5-1 and J usage is TRBJ2-1; 10 nucleotides match TRBD1. Germline CDR1 reads SGHRS; CDR2 reads YFSETQ. V shed 0 bases, J shed 8 bases, and the junction held 5 bases outside the gene matches. The CDR3 totals 15 residues. The CDR3 nucleotides read TGCGCCAGCAGCTTGGCGGGACAGGGGATCGATGAGCAGTTCTTC. Its protein product is CASSLAGQGIDEQFF.

V usage is TRBV5-1 and J usage is TRBJ2-3, with 7 positions matching TRBD2. Germline V lookup: CDR1 SGHRS, CDR2 YFSETQ. The ends lost 4 bases at V and 2 bases at J; junction bases unmatched: 10. The CDR3 loop spans 16 amino acids. CDR3 in DNA: TGCGCCAGCAGCCTAAGACTAGCCGGGTCCACAGATACGCAGTATTTT. This translates into CASSLRLAGSTDTQYF.

V and J are TRBV7-8 and TRBJ2-2; D is unclear. V was shortened by 5 bases and J by 4 bases, with 8 bases between the two germline ends. CDR3 length equals 13 residues. Per germline, CDR1 SGHVS and CDR2 FQNEAQ. CDR3 amino acids: CASSPTSTGELFF. The CDR3, as DNA: TGTGCCAGCAGCCCAACAAGCACCGGGGAGCTGTTTTTT.

This clone has more than one count but fewer than ten. This CDR3 reads CASSPGLLSGNTIYF. The CDR3 nucleotides read TGTGCCAGCAGCCCAGGGTTACTCTCTGGAAACACCATATATTTT. The rearrangement links TRBV7-9 to TRBJ1-3; TRBD1 is a possible D gene (5 bases). Germline CDR1 and CDR2: SEHNR and FQNEAQ (reference sequence). V was pared by 5 bases and J by 0 bases, with 11 bases between. The CDR3 length is 15 residues.